This T cell receptor (beta chain) comes out of a study of shared clonotypes between healthy human individuals. Study as a whole: Donors, aged 18 to 49, were a couple of women and three men. Overall study results and limits: Estimated richness was generally greater in naive than memory subsets.

The CDR3 has 15 amino acids. V lost 4 bases, J lost 3 bases, and 6 bases stayed unmatched. Per the germline V gene, CDR1 is LGHNA and CDR2 is YNFKEQ. A remark on this clone: Its antigen is undetermined.

In replicate PCRs of sorted subsets, about 200 ng DNA, some 28,000 T cell genomes, was used. Original data processing: For the immunoSEQ data, sequences were junction-only without quality scores, so filtering differed. Generated by immunoSEQ multiplex PCR, the TCRdb table keeps only in-frame clones and is missing some. V and J calls plus clone size are reproduced from that table; the DNA served to infer D and trimming. The sample lists roughly 2,500,000 clones; approximately 94% were seen once. The chain joins TRBV4-2 to TRBJ2-3; 8 nucleotides match TRBD2. This sequence was found in a man in his late teens or twenties in good health. Some clones in this sample may be carry-over from other donors' samples. Material: naive CD4+ T cells from PBMCs. Described subset: CD45RA+ positively selected. CDR3 protein: CASSPRASGTDTQYF. CDR3 coding DNA: TGTGCCAGCAGCCCAAGGGCTAGCGGGACAGATACGCAGTATTTT.